Detailed here is one T cell receptor beta chain. This sample is part of a study of blood T cell repertoires in COVID-19. The length of the CDR3 is 15 residues. Germline V CDR1 and CDR2: WSHSY, SAAADI. V gave up 3 bases and J gave up 6 bases, with 16 bases separating them. Sequencing used immunoSEQ multiplex PCR; TCRdb keeps in-frame clones, though not all of them. The sample lists about 140,000 clones, more than 85% seen once, with around 5% in the top ten. The chain links TRBV10-2 to TRBJ2-3, with D possibly TRBD1 on 6 matching bases. This TCR was sampled from a human donor in a cohort sampled during active COVID-19. Sequencing input: peripheral blood. CDR3 residues: CASSEELVRGDTQYF. The CDR3 nucleotides read TGCGCCAGCAGTGAAGAGCTAGTGAGGGGGGATACGCAGTATTTT.